This T cell receptor beta chain was obtained from a study of OX40 agonist ivuxolimab in advanced cancers. Background on the study: While on treatment, patients had intravenous ivuxolimab at 0.01 to 10 mg/kg every 2 weeks. Males comprised 82.7% of the group, whose mean age was roughly 64 years (range roughly 20 to 85).

Only in-frame clones appear in the TCRdb table, and some are missing; sequencing was by immunoSEQ multiplex PCR. The sample includes 75,000 to 90,000 clones, around 84% of them seen just once. The material sequenced was CD4+ or CD8+ T cells sorted from blood, taken in a trial of the OX40 agonist ivuxolimab. The receptor comes from an adult with an advanced solid tumor such as melanoma, head and neck, liver or kidney cancer.

For the CDR3, the DNA is TGTGCCTGGAGACGACAGGGTTACAATGAGCAGTTCTTC. It codes for CAWRRQGYNEQFF. The rearrangement joins TRBV30 to TRBJ2-1, with TRBD1 matching 7 bases. CDR3 size: 13 residues. V was pared by 3 bases and J by 4 bases, with 3 bases of the junction left unmatched. Germline lookup yields CDR1 GTSNPN and CDR2 SVGIG (reference sequence).